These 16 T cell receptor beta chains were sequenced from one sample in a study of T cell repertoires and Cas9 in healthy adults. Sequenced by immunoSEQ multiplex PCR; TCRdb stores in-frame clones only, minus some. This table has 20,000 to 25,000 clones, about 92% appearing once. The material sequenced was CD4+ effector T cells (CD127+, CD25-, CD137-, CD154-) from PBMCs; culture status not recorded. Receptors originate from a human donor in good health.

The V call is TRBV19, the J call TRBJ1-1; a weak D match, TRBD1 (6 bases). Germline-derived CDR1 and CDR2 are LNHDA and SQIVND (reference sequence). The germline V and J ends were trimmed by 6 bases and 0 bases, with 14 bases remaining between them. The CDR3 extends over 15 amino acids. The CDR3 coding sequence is TGTGCCAGTAGCCTCATCGGGGACATGAACACTGAAGCTTTCTTT. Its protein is CASSLIGDMNTEAFF.

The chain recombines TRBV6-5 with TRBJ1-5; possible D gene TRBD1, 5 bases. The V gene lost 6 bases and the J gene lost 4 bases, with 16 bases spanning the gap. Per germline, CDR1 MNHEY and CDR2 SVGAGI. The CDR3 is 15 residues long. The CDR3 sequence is CASRPMWGGNQPQHF. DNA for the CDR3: TGTGCCAGCAGACCTATGTGGGGGGGGAATCAGCCCCAGCATTTT.

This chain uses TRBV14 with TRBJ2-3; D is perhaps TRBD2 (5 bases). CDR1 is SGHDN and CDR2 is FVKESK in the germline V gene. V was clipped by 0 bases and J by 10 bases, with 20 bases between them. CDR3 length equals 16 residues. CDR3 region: CASSQDLARGLASQYF. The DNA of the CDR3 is TGTGCCAGCAGCCAAGATCTAGCACGTGGGCTCGCTTCGCAGTATTTT.

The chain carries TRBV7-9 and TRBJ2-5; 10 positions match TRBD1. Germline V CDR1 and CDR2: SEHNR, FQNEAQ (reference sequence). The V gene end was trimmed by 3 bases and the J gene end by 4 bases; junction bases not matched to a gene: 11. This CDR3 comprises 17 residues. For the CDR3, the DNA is TGTGCCAGCAGCTTGGTCCAGGGACAGGGGATTTTAGAGACCCAGTACTTC. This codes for CASSLVQGQGILETQYF.

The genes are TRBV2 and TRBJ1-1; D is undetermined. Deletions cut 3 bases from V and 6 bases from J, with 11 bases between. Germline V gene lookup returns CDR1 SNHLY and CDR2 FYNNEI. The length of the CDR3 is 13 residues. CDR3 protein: CASSDLSGAEAFF. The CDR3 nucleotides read TGTGCCAGCAGTGATCTGAGTGGCGCTGAAGCTTTCTTT.

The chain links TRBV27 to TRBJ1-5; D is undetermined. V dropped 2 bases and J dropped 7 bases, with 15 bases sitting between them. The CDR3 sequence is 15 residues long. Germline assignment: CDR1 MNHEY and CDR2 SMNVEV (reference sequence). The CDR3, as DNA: TGTGCCAGCAGTTTACAAGGTGGGGTAGGGCAGCCCCAGCATTTT. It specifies CASSLQGGVGQPQHF.

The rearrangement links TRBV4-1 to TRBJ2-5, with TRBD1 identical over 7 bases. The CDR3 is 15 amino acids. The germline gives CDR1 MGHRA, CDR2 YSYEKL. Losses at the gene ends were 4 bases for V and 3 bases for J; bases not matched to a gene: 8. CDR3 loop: CASSRSRTGEETQYF. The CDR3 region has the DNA TGCGCCAGCAGCCGAAGCCGTACAGGGGAAGAGACCCAGTACTTC.

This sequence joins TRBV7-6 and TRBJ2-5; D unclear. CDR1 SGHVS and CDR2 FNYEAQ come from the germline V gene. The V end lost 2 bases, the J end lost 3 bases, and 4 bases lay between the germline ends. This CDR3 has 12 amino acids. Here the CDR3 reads CASSLSEETQYF. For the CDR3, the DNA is TGTGCCAGCAGCTTATCGGAAGAGACCCAGTACTTC.

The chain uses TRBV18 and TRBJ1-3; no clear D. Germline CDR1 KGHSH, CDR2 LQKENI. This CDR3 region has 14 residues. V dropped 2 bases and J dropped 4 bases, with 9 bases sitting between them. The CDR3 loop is CASSPRENGNTIYF. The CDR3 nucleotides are TGTGCCAGCTCACCAAGGGAGAACGGAAACACCATATATTTT.

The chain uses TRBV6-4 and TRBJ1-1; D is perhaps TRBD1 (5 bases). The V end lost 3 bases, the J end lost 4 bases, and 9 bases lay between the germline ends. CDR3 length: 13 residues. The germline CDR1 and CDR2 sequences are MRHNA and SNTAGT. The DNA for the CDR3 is TGTGCCAGCAGTGAGGGGGTTGGCACTGAAGCTTTCTTT. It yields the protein CASSEGVGTEAFF.

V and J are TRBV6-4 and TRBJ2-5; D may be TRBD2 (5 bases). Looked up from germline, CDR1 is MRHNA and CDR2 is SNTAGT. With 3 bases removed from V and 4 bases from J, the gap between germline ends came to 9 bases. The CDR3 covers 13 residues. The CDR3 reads CASSEIRGETQYF. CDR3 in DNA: TGTGCCAGCAGTGAGATCCGGGGAGAGACCCAGTACTTC.

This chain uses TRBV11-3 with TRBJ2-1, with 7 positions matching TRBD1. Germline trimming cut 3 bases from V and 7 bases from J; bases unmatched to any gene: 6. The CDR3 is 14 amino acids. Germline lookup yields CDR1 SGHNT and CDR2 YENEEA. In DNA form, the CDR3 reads TGTGCCAGCAGCTTGGGGACAGCGATGAATGAGCAGTTCTTC. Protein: CASSLGTAMNEQFF.

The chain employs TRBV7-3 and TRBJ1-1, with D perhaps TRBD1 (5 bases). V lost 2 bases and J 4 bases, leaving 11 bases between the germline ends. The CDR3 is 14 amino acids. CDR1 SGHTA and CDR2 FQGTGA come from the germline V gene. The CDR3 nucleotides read TGTGCCAGCAGCTTAGGGGGTAGGAGCACTGAAGCTTTCTTT. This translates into CASSLGGRSTEAFF. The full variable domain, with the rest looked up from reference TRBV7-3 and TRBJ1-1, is GAGVSQTPSNKVTEKGKYVELRCDPISGHTALYWYRQSLGQGPEFLIYFQGTGAADDSGLPNDRFFAVRPEGSVSTLKIQRTERGDSAVYLCASSLGGRSTEAFFGQGTRLTVV.

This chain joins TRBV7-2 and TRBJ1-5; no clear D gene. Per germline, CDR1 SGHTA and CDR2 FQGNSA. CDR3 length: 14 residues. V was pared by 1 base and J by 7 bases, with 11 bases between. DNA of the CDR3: TGTGCCAGCAGCTTAGGTTCCGGTGAACAGCCCCAGCATTTT. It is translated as CASSLGSGEQPQHF. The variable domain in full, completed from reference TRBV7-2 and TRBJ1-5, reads GAGVSQSPSNKVTEKGKDVELRCDPISGHTALYWYRQSLGQGLEFLIYFQGNSAPDKSGLPSDRFSAERTGGSVSTLTIQRTQQEDSAVYLCASSLGSGEQPQHFGDGTRLSIL.

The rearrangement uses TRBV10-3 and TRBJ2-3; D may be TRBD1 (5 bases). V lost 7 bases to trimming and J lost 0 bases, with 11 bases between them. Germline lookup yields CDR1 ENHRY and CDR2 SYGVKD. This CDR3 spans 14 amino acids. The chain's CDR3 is CAIKGVSSTDTQYF. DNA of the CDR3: TGTGCCATCAAAGGGGTCTCTAGCACAGATACGCAGTATTTT.

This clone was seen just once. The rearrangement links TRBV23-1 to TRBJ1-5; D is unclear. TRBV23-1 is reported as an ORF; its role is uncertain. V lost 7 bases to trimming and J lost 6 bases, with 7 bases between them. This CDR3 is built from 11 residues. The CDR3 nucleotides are TGCGCCAGCATGGGCGCTCAGCCCCAGCATTTT. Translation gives CASMGAQPQHF.